Listed below are T cell receptor beta chains from one sample, sequenced in a study of cytomegalovirus exposure and HLA in healthy donors. Assay used: immunoSEQ multiplex PCR; TCRdb lists only in-frame clones, some missing. There are about 140,000 clones in the sample; 80% occur only once, and around 6.8% lies in the top ten. The sample comprised PBMCs. These receptors were taken from a man in his forties in good health and CMV-seropositive. Both conserved end residues are part of each CDR3. The order of the fields is V gene, clone size, CDR3 protein. The size of a clone is reported for some rows only, either as once, few or many, or as a class for expanded clones.

>TRBV30|.
CAWSGQGANTEAFF
>TRBV5-1|.
CASGRDRGTETQYF
>TRBV7-6|.
CASSPGTGGVYEQYF
>TRBV19|.
CASGREVMNTEAFF
>TRBV10-2|.
CASSLTGTSGGQETQYF
>TRBV27|.
CASSPGRGPYEQYF
>TRBV7-8|.
CASTPGESRSDTQYF
>TRBV6-6|once
CASTPTLEGRLDEQYF
>TRBV5-4|.
CASSLVGVPADTQYF
>TRBV30|.
CAWSRPGATNEKLFF
>TRBV18|.
CASSPRQGATNTGELFF
>TRBV9|.
CASSVDPGGSSYEQYF
>TRBV6-5|.
CASRVQGHPTEAFF
>TRBV5-1|.
CASSDPRQGNYGYTF
>TRBV7-2|.
CASTGRGSSSYEQYF
>TRBV7-2|once
CASRARSQGGSYSPLHF
>TRBV4-3|.
CASSQLAGAPYEQYF
>TRBV28|few
CASRIPGGAHEAFF
>TRBV28|.
CASSFLEDRYYGYTF
>TRBV5-6|.
CASSRGTGGWYF
>TRBV28|.
CASSLRGRAGYTF
>TRBV4-3|once
CASSQNLADTQYF
>TRBV30|once
CAWSASGRANYEQYF
>TRBV19|.
CASSRPGTPSTNEKLFF
>TRBV7-9|.
CASSLGDRSTDTQYF
>TRBV9|few
CASSPPLISGMSADTQYF
>TRBV7-9|.
CASSLKGAANEKLFF
>TRBV11-2|.
CASSFGLAGTGELFF
>TRBV4-3|.
CASSGPSVGTGGNTEAFF
>TRBV27|.
CASKGQLSSGANVLTF
>TRBV7-2|.
CASSSLFGSTDTQYF
>TRBV27|.
CASSLQGMGETQYF
>TRBV5-1|.
CASSSGVRSYEQYF
>TRBV29-1|.
CSGGQGYNEQFF
>TRBV28|.
CASSLLGTGGTNQPQHF
>TRBV2|.
CASKSGAPEQFF
>TRBV6-5|.
CASSSTGFGANVLTF
>TRBV7-9|.
CASSFGQGANEQYF
>TRBV7-6|once
CASSLKKPGQLNTEAFF
>TRBV19|.
CASSIDRNYGYTF
>TRBV5-1|.
CASSLAVRTGRTYEQYF
>TRBV7-2|.
CASTSGGGAGDTQYF
>TRBV7-2|.
CASSLSASGGGTGELFF
>TRBV6-5|few
CASSYSGANTEAFF
>TRBV9|.
CASSVGPLAGGQGNEQFF
>TRBV19|.
CASGRDRGTEAFF
>TRBV13|.
CASSPWGQGNNEQFF